The sequence of this T cell receptor beta chain was determined in a study of blood T cell repertoires in COVID-19. In the study overall: PBMCs, B-cell-depleted T cells, or T cells were the source of the cDNA or gDNA that made up the material.

As processed by the authors: How many nucleated cells were present was estimated from reference gene primer amplification. Using immunoSEQ multiplex PCR, the repertoire was profiled, and TCRdb retains in-frame clones only, with some absent. The D gene and trimming were derived from the DNA, and the V and J assignments and clone size from that table. The repertoire holds about 35,000 clones, with about nine tenths as singletons. V lost 3 bases, J lost 9 bases, and 7 bases stayed unmatched. CDR1 is WSHSY, CDR2 SAAADI, per germline. This CDR3 is 15 amino acids long. This receptor was taken from a man older than 75 with active COVID-19. The sequenced material came from peripheral blood. This chain links TRBV10-2 with TRBJ2-3, with 12 bases identical to TRBD2. Here the CDR3 reads CASSDLAGGPITQYF. The CDR3 DNA reads as TGCGCCAGCAGTGACCTAGCGGGAGGGCCGATCACGCAGTATTTT.